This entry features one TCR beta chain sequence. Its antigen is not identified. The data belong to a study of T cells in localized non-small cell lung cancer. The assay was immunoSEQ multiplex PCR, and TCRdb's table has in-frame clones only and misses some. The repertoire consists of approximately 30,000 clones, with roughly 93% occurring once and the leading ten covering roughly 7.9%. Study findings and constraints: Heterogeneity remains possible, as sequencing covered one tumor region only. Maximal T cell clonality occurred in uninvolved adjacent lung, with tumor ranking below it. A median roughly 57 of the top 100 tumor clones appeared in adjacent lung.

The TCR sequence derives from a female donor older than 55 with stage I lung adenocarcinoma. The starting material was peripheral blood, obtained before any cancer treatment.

This CDR3 reads CASSPLEAGTGRGEQYF. DNA for the CDR3: TGTGCCAGCTCACCACTAGAGGCCGGGACAGGGAGGGGCGAGCAGTACTTC. The chain joins TRBV18 to TRBJ2-7; the match to TRBD1 covers 9 bases. V shed 1 base, J shed 6 bases, and the junction held 13 bases outside the gene matches. The CDR3 spans 17 residues. CDR1 and CDR2 (germline): KGHSH, LQKENI.